What follows describes a single TCR beta chain. This study enrolled people aged 18 to 89 from around 26 US geographic areas. This specimen comes from a study of blood T cell repertoires in COVID-19. Study-wide context: Some COVID-19 samples were acute and others convalescent; all came from the United States, Italy and Spain. T cells, B-cell-depleted T cells, or PBMCs supplied cDNA or gDNA.

TCRdb's table, derived via immunoSEQ multiplex PCR, lists solely in-frame clones and lacks some. This table has under 500,000 clones, about 90% appearing once. The germline V gene has CDR1 MGHRA and CDR2 YSYEKL. This CDR3 is 17 amino acids long. V was clipped by 1 base and J by 4 bases; unmatched bases: 9. Specimen: PBMCs or T cells enriched from blood (not recorded which). The TCR comes from a young woman with acute COVID-19. The V and J genes are TRBV4-1 and TRBJ2-3; 9 positions agree with TRBD1. The CDR3 sequence is CASSQGVADRGSDTQYF. CDR3 coding DNA: TGCGCCAGCAGCCAAGGTGTTGCGGACAGGGGATCAGATACGCAGTATTTT.